The rows below give T cell receptor beta chains drawn from one sample of a study of blood T cell repertoires in COVID-19. Here immunoSEQ multiplex PCR was the method, and the copy in TCRdb shows in-frame clones only, minus some. Of roughly 90,000 clones listed, almost 80% are singletons. Material: peripheral blood. These receptors came from a human donor in a cohort sampled during active COVID-19. Each CDR3 is given with its conserved first and last residue. A D gene is named only where the DNA matches it firmly.

D	J	V	CDR3
.	TRBJ2-7	TRBV5-4	CASSADSSSYEQYF
.	TRBJ2-1	TRBV5-4	CASSSRAKLGGNEQFF
.	TRBJ1-2	TRBV9	CASSSLGYGYTF
TRBD1	TRBJ2-7	TRBV11-2	CASSPRDRVTYEQYF
.	TRBJ1-6	TRBV30	CAWSEGRKSPLHF
TRBD1	TRBJ1-5	TRBV19	CASRITGASNQPQHF
.	TRBJ2-5	TRBV18	CASSPFNSETQYF
TRBD1	TRBJ1-2	TRBV5-1	CASSYTGGDGYTF
.	TRBJ1-5	TRBV28	CASRRTVSNQPQHF
TRBD1	TRBJ1-3	TRBV6-2/TRBV6-3	CASSYTGAVSGNTIYF